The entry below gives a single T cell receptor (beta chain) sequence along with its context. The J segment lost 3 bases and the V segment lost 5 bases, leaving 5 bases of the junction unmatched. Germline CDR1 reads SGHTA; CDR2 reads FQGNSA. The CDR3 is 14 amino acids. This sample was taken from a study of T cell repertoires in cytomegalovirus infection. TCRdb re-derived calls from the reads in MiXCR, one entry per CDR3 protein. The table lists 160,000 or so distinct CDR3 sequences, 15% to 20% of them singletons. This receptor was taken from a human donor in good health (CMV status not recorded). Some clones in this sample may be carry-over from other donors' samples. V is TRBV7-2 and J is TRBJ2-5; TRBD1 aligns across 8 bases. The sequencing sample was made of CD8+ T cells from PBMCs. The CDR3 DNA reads TGTGCCAGCAGCCGACAGGGGTACAAAGAGACCCAGTACTTC. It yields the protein CASSRQGYKETQYF.